The entry that follows covers one T cell receptor (beta chain) sequence. Antigen: not known. With the 5' RACE reads reprocessed, TCRdb shows one record per CDR3 protein and no DNA. The table gives almost 450,000 distinct CDR3 sequences; the top ten clones make up approximately 7% of it. The CDR3 has 14 residues. From germline, CDR1 is SGHTA and CDR2 FQGNSA. These data originate in a study of T cells expressing NK-cell markers. Overall study: Seven of the eight sequenced donors were classified as HCMV-seropositive, and one was classified as seronegative.

General observations from the study: Whether expanded NKG2C+ T cell clones were HCMV-specific remained unclear. Among CD8+ T cells from five or six donors, dominant NKG2C+ clonotypes accounted for about 1.0-7.5%.

Sequencing was carried out using blood T cells: a sorted CD56 or NKG2C T cell subset, CD4+ or CD8+ T cells, or bulk PBMC T cells (not recorded which). This TCR was sampled from a woman aged 18 to 75 in good health. The chain couples TRBV7-2 to TRBJ2-3; the TCRdb call, TRBD1, lacks DNA for checking. The CDR3 protein is CASSRATGVDTQYF.